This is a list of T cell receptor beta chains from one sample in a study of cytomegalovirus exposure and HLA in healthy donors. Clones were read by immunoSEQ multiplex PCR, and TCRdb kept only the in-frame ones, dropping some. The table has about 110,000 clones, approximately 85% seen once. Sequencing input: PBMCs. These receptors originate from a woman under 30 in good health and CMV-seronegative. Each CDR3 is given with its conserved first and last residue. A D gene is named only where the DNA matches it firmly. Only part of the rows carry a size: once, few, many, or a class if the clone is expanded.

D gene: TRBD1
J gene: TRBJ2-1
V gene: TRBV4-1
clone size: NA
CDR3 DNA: TGCGCCAGCAGCCAAGTGAGGCTCGCGGACAGGGTTGTCAGTGAGCAGTTCTTC
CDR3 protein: CASSQVRLADRVVSEQFF

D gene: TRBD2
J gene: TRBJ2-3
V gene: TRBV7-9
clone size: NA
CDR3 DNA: TGTGCCAGCAGCCGACTAGCGGGGGATACGCAGTATTTT
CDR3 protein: CASSRLAGDTQYF

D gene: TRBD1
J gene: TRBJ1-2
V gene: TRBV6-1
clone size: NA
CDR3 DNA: TGTGCCAGCAGTGAAGCAGGGGGCCCTAACTATGGCTACACCTTC
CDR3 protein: CASSEAGGPNYGYTF

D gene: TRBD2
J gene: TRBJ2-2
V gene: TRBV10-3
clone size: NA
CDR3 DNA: TGTGCCATCAGTCCCGGACTAGCCCCCGGGGAGCTGTTTTTT
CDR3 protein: CAISPGLAPGELFF

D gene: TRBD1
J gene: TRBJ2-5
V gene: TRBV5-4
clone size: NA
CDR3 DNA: TGTGCCAGCAGTATGACCGTCGGGACAGGGCTGGAGACCCAGTACTTC
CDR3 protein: CASSMTVGTGLETQYF

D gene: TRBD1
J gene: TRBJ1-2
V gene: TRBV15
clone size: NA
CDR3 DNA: TGTGCCACCAGCGGACAGGGTTCGTATGGCTACACCTTC
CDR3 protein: CATSGQGSYGYTF

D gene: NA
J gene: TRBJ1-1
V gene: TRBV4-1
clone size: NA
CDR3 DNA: TGCGCCAGCAGCCAATCGCAGGGAAACACTGAAGCTTTCTTT
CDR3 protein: CASSQSQGNTEAFF

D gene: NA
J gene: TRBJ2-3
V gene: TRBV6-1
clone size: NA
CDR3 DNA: TGTGCCAGCAACCTCTTGGCCCTCTCGCCAGATACGCAGTATTTT
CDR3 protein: CASNLLALSPDTQYF

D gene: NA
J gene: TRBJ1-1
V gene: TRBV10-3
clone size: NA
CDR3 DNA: TGTGCCATCAGTGATTTGAAGGGGAATGAAGCTTTCTTT
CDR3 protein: CAISDLKGNEAFF

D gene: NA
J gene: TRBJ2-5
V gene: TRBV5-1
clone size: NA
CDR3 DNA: TGCGCCAGCAGCAAAGGACAGGGAGGGGGCCAAGAGACCCAGTACTTC
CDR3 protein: CASSKGQGGGQETQYF

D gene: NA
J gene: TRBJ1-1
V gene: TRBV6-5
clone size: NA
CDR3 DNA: TGTGCCAGCAGTTACACTGGCCCGAGGGCTGAAGCTTTCTTT
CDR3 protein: CASSYTGPRAEAFF

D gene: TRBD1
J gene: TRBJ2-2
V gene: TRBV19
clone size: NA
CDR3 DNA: TGTGCCAGTAGGGCCGGGACAGGGATAAGTAGGAACACCGGGGAGCTGTTTTTT
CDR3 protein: CASRAGTGISRNTGELFF

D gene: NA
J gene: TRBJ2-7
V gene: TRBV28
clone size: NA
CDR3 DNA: TGTGCCAGCAGCTTTGGGGCGGCCACCTCCTACGAGCAGTACTTC
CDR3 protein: CASSFGAATSYEQYF

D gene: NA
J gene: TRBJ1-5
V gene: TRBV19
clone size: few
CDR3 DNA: TGTGCCAGTAGGACGACAGCTAATAGCAATCAGCCCCAGCATTTT
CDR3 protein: CASRTTANSNQPQHF

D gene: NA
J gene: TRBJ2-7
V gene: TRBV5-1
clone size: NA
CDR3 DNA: TGCGCCAGCAGCTTGGCCGGGGGATTCACCTACGAGCAGTACTTC
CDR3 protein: CASSLAGGFTYEQYF

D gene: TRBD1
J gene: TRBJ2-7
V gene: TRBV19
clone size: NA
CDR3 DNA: TGTGCCAGTAGGAAGGGACAGGGGACCTACGAGCAGTACTTC
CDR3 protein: CASRKGQGTYEQYF

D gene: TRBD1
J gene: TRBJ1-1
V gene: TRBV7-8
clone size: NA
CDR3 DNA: TGTGCCAGCAGCTTAGGCGGGACAGACGCTTTCTTT
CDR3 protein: CASSLGGTDAFF

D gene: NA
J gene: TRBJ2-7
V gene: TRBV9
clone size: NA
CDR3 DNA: TGTGCCAGCAGCCCGAGGACAGAGCTCTACGAGCAGTACTTC
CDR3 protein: CASSPRTELYEQYF

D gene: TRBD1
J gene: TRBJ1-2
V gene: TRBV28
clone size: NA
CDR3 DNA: TGTGCCAGCAGTTACCCCCGGGACAGGGTATACCATGGCTACACCTTC
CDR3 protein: CASSYPRDRVYHGYTF

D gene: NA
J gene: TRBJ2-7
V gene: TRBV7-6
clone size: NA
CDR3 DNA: TGTGCCAGCAGCTCCAGCGGGCAAGATCTCACCTACGAGCAGTACTTC
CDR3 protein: CASSSSGQDLTYEQYF

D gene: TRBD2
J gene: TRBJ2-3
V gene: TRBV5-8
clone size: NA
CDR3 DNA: TGTGCCAGCAGCTTTTCCAGGGCGGGGGGAGATACGCAGTATTTT
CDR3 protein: CASSFSRAGGDTQYF

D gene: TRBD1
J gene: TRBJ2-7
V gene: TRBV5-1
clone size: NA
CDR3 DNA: TGCGCCAGCAGGCATAGGACAGGTATTAGGTACGAGCAGTACTTC
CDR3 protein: CASRHRTGIRYEQYF

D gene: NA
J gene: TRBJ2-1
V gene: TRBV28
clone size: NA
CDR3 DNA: TGTGCCAGCAGCCGGGGGTTGCAGTTCTTC
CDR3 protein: CASSRGLQFF

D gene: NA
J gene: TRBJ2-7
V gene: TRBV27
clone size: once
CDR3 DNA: TGTGCCAGCAGGGCGGGACAGCCGCTGATCTACGAGCAGTACTTC
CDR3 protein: CASRAGQPLIYEQYF

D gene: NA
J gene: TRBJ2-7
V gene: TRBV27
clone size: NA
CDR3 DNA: TGTGCCAGCAGTCCTAGGACAGAAGCCTACGAGCAGTACTTC
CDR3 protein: CASSPRTEAYEQYF

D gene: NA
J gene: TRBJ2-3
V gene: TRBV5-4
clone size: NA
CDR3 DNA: TGTGCCAGCAGCCCAGGCAGGGGTACAGATACGCAGTATTTT
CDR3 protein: CASSPGRGTDTQYF